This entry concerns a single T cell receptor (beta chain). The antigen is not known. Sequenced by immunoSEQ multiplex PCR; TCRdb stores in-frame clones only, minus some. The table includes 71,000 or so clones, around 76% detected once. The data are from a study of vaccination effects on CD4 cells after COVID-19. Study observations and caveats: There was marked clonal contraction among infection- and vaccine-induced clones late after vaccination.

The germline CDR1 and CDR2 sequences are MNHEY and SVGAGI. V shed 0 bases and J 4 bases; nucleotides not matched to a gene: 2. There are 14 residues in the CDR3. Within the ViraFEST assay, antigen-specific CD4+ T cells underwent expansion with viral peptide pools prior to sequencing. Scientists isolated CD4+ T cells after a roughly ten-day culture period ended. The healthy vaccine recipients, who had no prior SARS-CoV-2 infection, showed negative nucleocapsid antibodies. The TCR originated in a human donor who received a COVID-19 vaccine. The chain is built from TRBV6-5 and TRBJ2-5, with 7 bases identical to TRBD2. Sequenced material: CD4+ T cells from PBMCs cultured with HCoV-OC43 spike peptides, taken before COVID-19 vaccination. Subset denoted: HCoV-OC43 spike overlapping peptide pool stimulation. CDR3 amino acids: CASSYSGGGETQYF. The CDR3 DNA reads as TGTGCCAGCAGTTACTCTGGCGGGGGAGAGACCCAGTACTTC.